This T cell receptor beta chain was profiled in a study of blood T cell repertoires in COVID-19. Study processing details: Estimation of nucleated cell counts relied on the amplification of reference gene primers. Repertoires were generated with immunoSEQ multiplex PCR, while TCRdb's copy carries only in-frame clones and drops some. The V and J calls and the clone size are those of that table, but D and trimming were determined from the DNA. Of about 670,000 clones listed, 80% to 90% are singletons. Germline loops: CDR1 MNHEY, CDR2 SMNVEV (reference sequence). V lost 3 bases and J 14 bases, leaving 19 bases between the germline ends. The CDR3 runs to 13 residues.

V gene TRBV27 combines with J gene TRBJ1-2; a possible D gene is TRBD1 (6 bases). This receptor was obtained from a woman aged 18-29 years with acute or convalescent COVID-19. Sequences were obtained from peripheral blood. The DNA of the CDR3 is TGTGCCAGCAGTTTGATATTGCGAGGGGGTTTAACCTTC. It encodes CASSLILRGGLTF.